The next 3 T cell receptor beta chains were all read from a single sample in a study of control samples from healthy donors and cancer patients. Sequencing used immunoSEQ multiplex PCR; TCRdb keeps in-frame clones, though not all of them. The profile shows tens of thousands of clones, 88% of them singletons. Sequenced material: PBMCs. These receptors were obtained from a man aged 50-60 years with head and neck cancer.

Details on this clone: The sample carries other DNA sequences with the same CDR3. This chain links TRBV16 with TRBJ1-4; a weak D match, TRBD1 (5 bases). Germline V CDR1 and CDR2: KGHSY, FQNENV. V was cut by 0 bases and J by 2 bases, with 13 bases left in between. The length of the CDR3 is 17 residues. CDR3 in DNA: TGTGCCAGCAGCCAATCATGGGGGGATCAGACTAATGAAAAACTGTTTTTT. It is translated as CASSQSWGDQTNEKLFF.

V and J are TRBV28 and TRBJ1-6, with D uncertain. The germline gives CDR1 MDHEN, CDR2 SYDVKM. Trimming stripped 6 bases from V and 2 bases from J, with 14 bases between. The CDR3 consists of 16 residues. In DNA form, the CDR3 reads TGTGCCAGCAGAAGAGAGGGAGTGACCTATAATTCACCCCTCCACTTT. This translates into CASRREGVTYNSPLHF.

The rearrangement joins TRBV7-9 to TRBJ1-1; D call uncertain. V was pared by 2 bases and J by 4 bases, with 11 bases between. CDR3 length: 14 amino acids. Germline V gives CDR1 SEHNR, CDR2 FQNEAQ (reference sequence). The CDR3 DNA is TGTGCCAGCAGCTTAAAAACAGAGGGCACTGAAGCTTTCTTT. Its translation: CASSLKTEGTEAFF.